This T cell receptor beta chain was sequenced during a study of T cell changes during pregnancy in multiple sclerosis. Sequencing was performed with immunoSEQ multiplex PCR; in TCRdb, only in-frame clones are kept and a portion is missing. The repertoire holds 55,000 to 70,000 clones, with approximately 91% as singletons. This specimen was peripheral blood, taken after pregnancy. The TCR was taken from a female donor with multiple sclerosis, enrolled in a pregnancy study.

CDR3 bases: TGCAGTGCCTCGGTGATCTACGAGCAGTACTTC. Translating gives CSASVIYEQYF. The chain recombines TRBV20-1 with TRBJ2-7; no firm D call. Trimming pared 6 bases from V and 3 bases from J, leaving 9 bases between. The CDR3 runs to 11 residues. In germline, CDR1 is DFQATT, CDR2 SNEGSKA (reference sequence).